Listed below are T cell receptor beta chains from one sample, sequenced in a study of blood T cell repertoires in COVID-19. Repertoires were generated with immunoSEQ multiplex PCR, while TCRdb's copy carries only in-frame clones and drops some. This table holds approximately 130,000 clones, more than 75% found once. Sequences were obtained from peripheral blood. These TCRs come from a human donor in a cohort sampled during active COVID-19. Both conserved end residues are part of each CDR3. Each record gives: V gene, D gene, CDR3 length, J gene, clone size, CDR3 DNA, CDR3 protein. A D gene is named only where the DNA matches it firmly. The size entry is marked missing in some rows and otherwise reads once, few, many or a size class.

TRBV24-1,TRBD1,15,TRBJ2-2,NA,TGTGCCACCAGTGACAGGGGACAGGTCACCGGGGAGCTGTTTTTT,CATSDRGQVTGELFF
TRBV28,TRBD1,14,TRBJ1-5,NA,TGTGCCAGCATCCTCAGGGGGAGCAATCAGCCCCAGCATTTT,CASILRGSNQPQHF
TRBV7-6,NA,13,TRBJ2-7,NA,TGTGCCAGCAGCCACGGACTTACCTACGAGCAGTACTTC,CASSHGLTYEQYF
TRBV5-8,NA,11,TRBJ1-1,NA,TGTGCCAGCAGTCCAAGGGGGTATTCTTTCTTT,CASSPRGYSFF
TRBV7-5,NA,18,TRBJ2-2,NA,TGTGCCAGAAGCTTAGGGTGTAGCGGGGGCGAAAACACCGGGGAGCTGTTTTTT,CARSLGCSGGENTGELFF
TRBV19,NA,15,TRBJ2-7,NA,TGTGCCAGTAGTATTCGGCTAGCGCAAACCTACGAGCAGTACTTC,CASSIRLAQTYEQYF
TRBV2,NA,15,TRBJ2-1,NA,TGTGCCAGCAGGAGGGACTTAAGCTCCTACAATGAGCAGTTCTTC,CASRRDLSSYNEQFF
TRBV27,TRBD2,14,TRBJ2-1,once,TGTGCCAGCACCATTAGCGGGAGTTACAATGAGCAGTTCTTC,CASTISGSYNEQFF
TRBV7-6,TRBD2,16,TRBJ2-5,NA,TGTGCCAGCAGCTTAGCTGGACTAGCGGGAATAGAGACCCAGTACTTC,CASSLAGLAGIETQYF
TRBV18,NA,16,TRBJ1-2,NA,TGTGCCAGCTCACCACAGCTCCGGGACACAAACTATGGCTACACCTTC,CASSPQLRDTNYGYTF
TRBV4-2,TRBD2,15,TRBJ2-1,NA,TGTGCCAGCAGCCAATCGTCGGAGCTAGCGGCCTTTGGGTTCTTC,CASSQSSELAAFGFF